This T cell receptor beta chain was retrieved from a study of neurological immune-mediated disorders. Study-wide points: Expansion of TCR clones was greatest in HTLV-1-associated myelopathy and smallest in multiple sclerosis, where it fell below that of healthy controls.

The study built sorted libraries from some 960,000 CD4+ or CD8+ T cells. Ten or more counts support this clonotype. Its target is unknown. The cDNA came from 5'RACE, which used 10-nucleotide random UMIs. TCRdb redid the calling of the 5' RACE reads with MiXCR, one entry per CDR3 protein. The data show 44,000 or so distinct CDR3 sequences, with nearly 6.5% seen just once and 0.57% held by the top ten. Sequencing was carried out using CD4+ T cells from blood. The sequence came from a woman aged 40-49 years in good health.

The CDR3 nucleotides read TGTGCCAGCAGTAAGAGGACAGGTCCCACTGAAGCTTTCTTT. It specifies CASSKRTGPTEAFF. V usage is TRBV6-5 and J usage is TRBJ1-1; 7 bases fit TRBD1. The CDR3 is 14 residues long. The junction had 7 bases not matched to a gene; V was cut back by 5 bases and J by 4 bases. CDR1 is MNHEY and CDR2 is SVGAGI in the germline V gene.